A selection of T cell receptor beta chains follows, all from one sample in a study of circulating CD8 cells and anti-PD-1 response in melanoma. MiXCR, applied by TCRdb to the reads, yields one record per CDR3 protein. This sample has 740 or so distinct CDR3 sequences, with around 7.2% found just once. Sample: CD8+ T cells from PBMCs, taken at baseline or after one month of anti-PD-1 therapy (not recorded which). These receptors came from a human donor with melanoma. Each CDR3 is given with its conserved first and last residue.

cdr3_aa v_call
CASSITADAYEQYF TRBV19
CSAKTSGVNTGELFF TRBV29-1
CASSLSGVLAKNIQYF TRBV28
CASSQGSPALIF TRBV4-2
CASSRRQGAINQPQHF TRBV19
CASRSGGEETQYF TRBV7-9
CASSSLLMTGSSYEQYF TRBV27
CASSTVQGGDTEAFF TRBV6-6
CSTWTGGGEAFF TRBV29-1
CASSEALRADNSPLHF TRBV2
CSVEGGPLKTEAFF TRBV29-1
CASSVVLTDTQYF TRBV9
CATSDPGQSQDTQYF TRBV24-1
CASSASGGFYNEQFF TRBV9
CASRGQGTYGYTF TRBV19
CASNHLVGFLDQPQHF TRBV19
CASSPARGQGSTDTQYF TRBV7-9
CASSSAGKSLPYEQYF TRBV25-1
CASSTRGLNEKLFF TRBV27
CASSPGLRTYEQYF TRBV7-2
CAWSVGTGDGYTF TRBV30
CASSLIEPSYNEQFF TRBV7-3
CASSQAPERGGRNTEAFF TRBV4-3
CASSFVNQQAEQYF TRBV28
CASSLDLAGGPDTGELFF TRBV7-2
CASSIAGTGGFNEQYF TRBV19
CSVGDTGELFF TRBV29-1
CASSSWSSGDLRDTQYF TRBV3-1
CASSPLDDEQYF TRBV7-9
CASSLEVAGTYNEQFF TRBV7-2
CASSLGVRVGADTQYF TRBV7-2
CASSYTSGPTDTQYF TRBV6-5
CAVWEGASSYEQYF TRBV10-3
CASSSGAYEQYF TRBV5-1
CASSPFGTTNTEAFF TRBV11-1
CASSSREAGANVLTF TRBV27
CASSLGLAGVVEQYF TRBV5-4
CASSQAVQGSYEQYF TRBV4-1
CATSSLGQRGQGNGYTF TRBV15
CASSVGYTYSYNEQFF TRBV27
CATSGVYNEQFF TRBV27
CSVDDAGEVNNEQFF TRBV29-1
CASATVRGEKLFF TRBV12-3/TRBV12-4
CASSILSSYNEQFF TRBV19
CATSRLGGYNEQFF TRBV15
CASSPSGLACGTDTQYF TRBV23-1
CATSEDGGNYGYTF TRBV24-1
CASSIKLTENTEAFF TRBV19
CASSLSTGGGDYEQYF TRBV27